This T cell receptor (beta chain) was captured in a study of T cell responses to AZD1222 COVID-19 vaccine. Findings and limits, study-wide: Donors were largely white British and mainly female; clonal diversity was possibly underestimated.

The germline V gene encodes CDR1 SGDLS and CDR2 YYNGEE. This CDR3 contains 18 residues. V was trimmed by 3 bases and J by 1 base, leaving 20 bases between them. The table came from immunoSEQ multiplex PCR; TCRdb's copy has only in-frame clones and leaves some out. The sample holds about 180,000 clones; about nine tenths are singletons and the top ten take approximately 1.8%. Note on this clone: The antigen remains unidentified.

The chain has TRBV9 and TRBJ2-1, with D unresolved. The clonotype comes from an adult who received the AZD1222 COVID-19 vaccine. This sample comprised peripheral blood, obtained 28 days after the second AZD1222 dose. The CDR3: CASSAILFPTESYNEQFF. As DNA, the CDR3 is TGTGCCAGCAGCGCGATCCTCTTTCCCACTGAATCCTACAATGAGCAGTTCTTC.